A selection of T cell receptor beta chains follows, all from one sample in a study of blood T cells in healthy people across ages. TCRdb re-called the 5' RACE reads through MiXCR, storing one row per CDR3 protein. The sample yields hundreds of thousands of distinct CDR3 sequences, approximately 67% seen once. The sequenced sample was blood. The receptors were sampled from a man aged 25 to 40 in good health. Each CDR3 is given with its conserved first and last residue. Fields, in order: V gene, J gene, clone size, D gene, CDR3 protein, CDR3 DNA. D genes are given only for firm matches. Size values are once, few and many counts, or a class for expanded clones, and some rows have none.

v_call: TRBV7-2; j_call: TRBJ2-1; clone_size: once; d_call: NA; cdr3_aa: CASSPPGPYNEQFF; cdr3_nt: TGTGCCAGCAGCCCCCCGGGACCTTACAATGAGCAGTTCTTC
v_call: TRBV20-1; j_call: TRBJ1-6; clone_size: once; d_call: NA; cdr3_aa: CSVPPWEAHNSPLHF; cdr3_nt: TGCAGTGTCCCCCCCTGGGAAGCGCATAATTCACCCCTCCACTTT
v_call: TRBV28; j_call: TRBJ2-7; clone_size: NA; d_call: NA; cdr3_aa: CASSSGLRGYEQYF; cdr3_nt: TGTGCCAGCAGCTCGGGCCTTCGGGGCTACGAGCAGTACTTC
v_call: TRBV20-1; j_call: TRBJ1-5; clone_size: NA; d_call: NA; cdr3_aa: CSALSGRSRQPQHF; cdr3_nt: TGCAGTGCCCTATCGGGCAGGTCAAGGCAGCCCCAGCATTTT
v_call: TRBV7-2; j_call: TRBJ2-7; clone_size: NA; d_call: TRBD1; cdr3_aa: CASKRDSKYYEQYF; cdr3_nt: TGTGCCAGCAAAAGGGACAGTAAATACTACGAGCAGTACTTC
v_call: TRBV28; j_call: TRBJ2-7; clone_size: few; d_call: NA; cdr3_aa: CASSLVNEQYF; cdr3_nt: TGTGCCAGCAGTTTGGTTAACGAGCAGTACTTC
v_call: TRBV20-1; j_call: TRBJ2-7; clone_size: few; d_call: NA; cdr3_aa: CSARDSGGSSYEQYF; cdr3_nt: TGCAGTGCTAGAGATTCCGGGGGCAGCTCCTACGAGCAGTACTTC
v_call: TRBV4-2; j_call: TRBJ2-4; clone_size: NA; d_call: TRBD2; cdr3_aa: CASSQDLSGGLAKNIQYF; cdr3_nt: TGTGCCAGCAGCCAAGATCTTTCGGGGGGATTAGCCAAAAACATTCAGTACTTC
v_call: TRBV20-1; j_call: TRBJ2-6; clone_size: NA; d_call: NA; cdr3_aa: CSARPLAGANVLTF; cdr3_nt: TGCAGTGCTAGGCCCCTTGCCGGGGCCAACGTCCTGACTTTC
v_call: TRBV15; j_call: TRBJ1-2; clone_size: NA; d_call: NA; cdr3_aa: CATSRQGRDYGYTF; cdr3_nt: TGTGCCACCAGCAGACAGGGAAGGGACTATGGCTACACCTTC
v_call: TRBV27; j_call: TRBJ1-5; clone_size: many; d_call: TRBD1; cdr3_aa: CASRSQKTGGMNKEHF; cdr3_nt: TGTGCCAGCAGATCCCAAAAGACAGGGGGGATGAATAAGGAGCATTTT
v_call: TRBV10-3; j_call: TRBJ2-5; clone_size: NA; d_call: NA; cdr3_aa: CAISGQGRETQYF; cdr3_nt: TGTGCCATCTCGGGGCAGGGGCGCGAGACCCAGTACTTC
v_call: TRBV28; j_call: TRBJ1-1; clone_size: NA; d_call: TRBD1; cdr3_aa: CASRYPGQGYSAFF; cdr3_nt: TGTGCCAGCAGGTACCCGGGACAGGGCTATTCTGCTTTCTTT
v_call: TRBV6-6; j_call: TRBJ1-2; clone_size: few; d_call: NA; cdr3_aa: CASSSNPNYGYTF; cdr3_nt: TGTGCCAGCAGTTCCAATCCTAACTATGGCTACACCTTC
v_call: TRBV20-1; j_call: TRBJ2-2; clone_size: NA; d_call: TRBD2; cdr3_aa: CSASSGLVNGELFF; cdr3_nt: TGCAGTGCTAGCAGTGGACTAGTTAATGGGGAGCTGTTTTTT
v_call: TRBV4-3; j_call: TRBJ2-7; clone_size: once; d_call: NA; cdr3_aa: CASSHPGQTYEQYF; cdr3_nt: TGCGCCAGCAGCCATCCCGGACAGACCTACGAGCAGTACTTC
v_call: TRBV27; j_call: TRBJ2-7; clone_size: NA; d_call: NA; cdr3_aa: CASSFGRDYEQYF; cdr3_nt: TGTGCCAGCAGTTTTGGCAGAGACTACGAGCAGTACTTC
v_call: TRBV28; j_call: TRBJ2-1; clone_size: NA; d_call: NA; cdr3_aa: CASSYPRSGAGQETQFF; cdr3_nt: TGTGCCAGCAGTTACCCTCGGTCAGGGGCGGGACAAGAGACCCAGTTCTTC
v_call: TRBV4-2; j_call: TRBJ2-7; clone_size: few; d_call: NA; cdr3_aa: CASSQDQEGGEGYEQYF; cdr3_nt: TGTGCCAGCAGCCAAGATCAGGAGGGGGGAGAGGGCTACGAGCAGTACTTC
v_call: TRBV20-1; j_call: TRBJ2-7; clone_size: NA; d_call: TRBD1; cdr3_aa: CSARRTGSPEQYF; cdr3_nt: TGCAGTGCTAGAAGGACAGGGTCCCCCGAGCAGTACTTC
v_call: TRBV5-1; j_call: TRBJ2-5; clone_size: NA; d_call: NA; cdr3_aa: CASTLQGGRVIETQYF; cdr3_nt: TGCGCCAGCACCCTCCAGGGGGGAAGGGTCATAGAGACCCAGTACTTC
v_call: TRBV29-1; j_call: TRBJ2-7; clone_size: few; d_call: NA; cdr3_aa: CSVVTLSSYEQYF; cdr3_nt: TGCAGCGTTGTGACACTAAGCTCCTACGAGCAGTACTTC
v_call: TRBV25-1; j_call: TRBJ2-3; clone_size: few; d_call: NA; cdr3_aa: CASSDLELASADTQYF; cdr3_nt: TGTGCCAGCAGTGACCTGGAACTAGCCTCGGCAGATACGCAGTATTTT
v_call: TRBV18; j_call: TRBJ2-1; clone_size: few; d_call: NA; cdr3_aa: CASSPPRTKDYEQFF; cdr3_nt: TGTGCCAGCTCACCACCGAGAACAAAGGACTATGAGCAGTTCTTC
v_call: TRBV7-3; j_call: TRBJ2-1; clone_size: NA; d_call: TRBD2; cdr3_aa: CASSARTSGGFNEQFF; cdr3_nt: TGTGCCAGCAGCGCCCGGACTAGCGGGGGTTTTAATGAGCAGTTCTTC
v_call: TRBV25-1; j_call: TRBJ2-3; clone_size: NA; d_call: NA; cdr3_aa: CASREWSGSDTQYF; cdr3_nt: TGTGCCAGCCGTGAATGGAGCGGTTCAGATACGCAGTATTTT
v_call: TRBV20-1; j_call: TRBJ1-2; clone_size: few; d_call: TRBD1; cdr3_aa: CSAKAPGTDYGYTF; cdr3_nt: TGCAGTGCTAAGGCCCCCGGGACAGACTATGGCTACACCTTC
v_call: TRBV6-6; j_call: TRBJ1-4; clone_size: few; d_call: NA; cdr3_aa: CASSPPGGRDEKLFF; cdr3_nt: TGTGCCAGCAGCCCGCCGGGGGGAAGGGATGAAAAACTGTTTTTT
v_call: TRBV2; j_call: TRBJ2-4; clone_size: NA; d_call: NA; cdr3_aa: CASSERAEGQSIQYF; cdr3_nt: TGTGCCAGCAGTGAACGAGCGGAGGGACAAAGTATCCAGTACTTC
v_call: TRBV4-2; j_call: TRBJ2-2; clone_size: few; d_call: TRBD2; cdr3_aa: CASSQTGLAGGTGELFF; cdr3_nt: TGTGCCAGCAGCCAAACCGGACTAGCGGGGGGTACCGGGGAGCTGTTTTTT
v_call: TRBV27; j_call: TRBJ2-7; clone_size: NA; d_call: TRBD2; cdr3_aa: CASSRTSGGRSFHEQYF; cdr3_nt: TGTGCCAGCAGTCGGACTAGCGGGGGGAGGAGTTTCCACGAGCAGTACTTC
v_call: TRBV20-1; j_call: TRBJ2-1; clone_size: few; d_call: TRBD1; cdr3_aa: CSARRGQGHNEQFF; cdr3_nt: TGCAGTGCTAGAAGGGGACAGGGGCACAATGAGCAGTTCTTC
v_call: TRBV7-3; j_call: TRBJ2-4; clone_size: NA; d_call: TRBD1; cdr3_aa: CASSRQGGRWRQYF; cdr3_nt: TGTGCCAGCAGCCGACAGGGTGGGCGATGGCGTCAGTACTTC
v_call: TRBV12-3/TRBV12-4; j_call: TRBJ2-1; clone_size: NA; d_call: NA; cdr3_aa: CAGRTAGQKREFF; cdr3_nt: TGTGCCGGCAGAACCGCTGGACAGAAGAGGGAGTTCTTC
v_call: TRBV7-6; j_call: TRBJ2-7; clone_size: NA; d_call: NA; cdr3_aa: CASSLASQASSYEQYF; cdr3_nt: TGTGCCAGCAGCTTAGCCTCCCAGGCTTCCTCCTACGAGCAGTACTTC
v_call: TRBV20-1; j_call: TRBJ2-5; clone_size: NA; d_call: TRBD2; cdr3_aa: CSADAGGTYQETQYF; cdr3_nt: TGCAGTGCTGACGCGGGGGGCACGTACCAAGAGACCCAGTACTTC
v_call: TRBV4-3; j_call: TRBJ2-7; clone_size: NA; d_call: NA; cdr3_aa: CASSHQGGGEQYF; cdr3_nt: TGCGCCAGCAGCCACCAGGGAGGGGGCGAGCAGTACTTC
v_call: TRBV18; j_call: TRBJ2-7; clone_size: NA; d_call: TRBD2; cdr3_aa: CASSPTSRPNYEQYF; cdr3_nt: TGTGCCAGCTCACCGACTAGCCGCCCAAACTACGAGCAGTACTTC
v_call: TRBV29-1; j_call: TRBJ1-6; clone_size: NA; d_call: TRBD1; cdr3_aa: CSAYGTDNSPLHF; cdr3_nt: TGCAGCGCCTACGGGACAGACAATTCACCCCTCCACTTT
v_call: TRBV7-2; j_call: TRBJ2-1; clone_size: NA; d_call: NA; cdr3_aa: CASSHGPGTPHNEQFF; cdr3_nt: TGTGCCAGCAGTCACGGCCCAGGGACCCCCCACAATGAGCAGTTCTTC
v_call: TRBV4-3; j_call: TRBJ1-1; clone_size: NA; d_call: TRBD1; cdr3_aa: CASSRDRGTSEAFF; cdr3_nt: TGCGCCAGCAGCCGGGACAGGGGGACCTCTGAAGCTTTCTTT
v_call: TRBV15; j_call: TRBJ2-1; clone_size: once; d_call: TRBD2; cdr3_aa: CATSRATSGGWFF; cdr3_nt: TGTGCCACCAGCAGAGCGACCAGCGGGGGTTGGTTCTTC
v_call: TRBV2; j_call: TRBJ1-2; clone_size: NA; d_call: NA; cdr3_aa: CASRTLVSGYTF; cdr3_nt: TGTGCCAGCAGGACCCTCGTTTCCGGCTACACCTTC
v_call: TRBV7-2; j_call: TRBJ2-7; clone_size: NA; d_call: TRBD1; cdr3_aa: CASSLGGQGARYEQYF; cdr3_nt: TGTGCCAGCAGCTTAGGCGGGCAGGGGGCGCGGTACGAGCAGTACTTC
v_call: TRBV6-5; j_call: TRBJ1-2; clone_size: NA; d_call: TRBD1; cdr3_aa: CASSYSNSPGGGQGHGYTF; cdr3_nt: TGTGCCAGCAGTTACTCGAATAGTCCCGGAGGTGGACAGGGGCACGGCTACACCTTC
v_call: TRBV11-2; j_call: TRBJ2-5; clone_size: NA; d_call: TRBD1; cdr3_aa: CASSLGTGELGETQYF; cdr3_nt: TGTGCCAGCAGCTTAGGTACAGGGGAATTAGGAGAGACCCAGTACTTC
v_call: TRBV20-1; j_call: TRBJ2-7; clone_size: NA; d_call: NA; cdr3_aa: CSPGGEQYF; cdr3_nt: TGCAGCCCAGGTGGCGAGCAGTACTTC
v_call: TRBV9; j_call: TRBJ2-7; clone_size: NA; d_call: NA; cdr3_aa: CASSVGTRAYEQYF; cdr3_nt: TGTGCCAGCAGCGTCGGGACTCGAGCCTACGAGCAGTACTTC
v_call: TRBV25-1; j_call: TRBJ2-7; clone_size: NA; d_call: NA; cdr3_aa: CASSVDRLPYEQYF; cdr3_nt: TGTGCCAGCAGTGTCGACAGGTTACCCTACGAGCAGTACTTC
v_call: TRBV4-2; j_call: TRBJ2-7; clone_size: few; d_call: TRBD1; cdr3_aa: CASSQAGTGDPYEQYF; cdr3_nt: TGTGCCAGCAGCCAAGCTGGGACAGGAGACCCCTACGAGCAGTACTTC
v_call: TRBV7-2; j_call: TRBJ2-7; clone_size: NA; d_call: NA; cdr3_aa: CASSLDYRRGNEQYF; cdr3_nt: TGTGCCAGCAGCTTAGATTACCGTAGAGGAAACGAGCAGTACTTC
v_call: TRBV25-1; j_call: TRBJ2-1; clone_size: few; d_call: NA; cdr3_aa: CASSELAGLGRQQFF; cdr3_nt: TGTGCCAGCAGTGAATTAGCAGGATTAGGCCGGCAGCAGTTCTTC
v_call: TRBV7-3; j_call: TRBJ2-3; clone_size: NA; d_call: TRBD2; cdr3_aa: CASGPGLAGAGKDTQYF; cdr3_nt: TGTGCCAGCGGACCGGGACTAGCGGGGGCCGGGAAAGATACGCAGTATTTT
v_call: TRBV7-9; j_call: TRBJ2-1; clone_size: few; d_call: TRBD2; cdr3_aa: CASSLAGTSGVNEQFF; cdr3_nt: TGTGCCAGCAGCTTAGCCGGGACTAGCGGTGTCAATGAGCAGTTCTTC
v_call: TRBV10-3; j_call: TRBJ2-1; clone_size: NA; d_call: NA; cdr3_aa: CAISDLSEQFF; cdr3_nt: TGTGCCATCAGTGATCTCAGTGAGCAGTTCTTC
v_call: TRBV7-9; j_call: TRBJ2-1; clone_size: NA; d_call: TRBD1; cdr3_aa: CASRHDRDEQFF; cdr3_nt: TGTGCCAGCAGACATGACAGGGATGAGCAGTTCTTC
v_call: TRBV13; j_call: TRBJ2-7; clone_size: few; d_call: TRBD1; cdr3_aa: CAMGTGYEQYF; cdr3_nt: TGTGCGATGGGGACAGGCTACGAGCAGTACTTC
v_call: TRBV10-3; j_call: TRBJ1-5; clone_size: NA; d_call: NA; cdr3_aa: CAISDRPPGSNQPQHF; cdr3_nt: TGTGCCATCAGTGATCGCCCCCCCGGTAGCAATCAGCCCCAGCATTTT
v_call: TRBV6-2/TRBV6-3; j_call: TRBJ2-1; clone_size: NA; d_call: NA; cdr3_aa: CASSYSQASGNNEQFF; cdr3_nt: TGTGCCAGCAGTTACTCGCAGGCATCGGGTAACAATGAGCAGTTCTTC
v_call: TRBV14; j_call: TRBJ1-2; clone_size: NA; d_call: NA; cdr3_aa: CASSQLGGGAANYGYTF; cdr3_nt: TGTGCCAGCAGCCAACTCGGGGGGGGAGCGGCTAACTATGGCTACACCTTC